The 21 T cell receptor beta chains below all came from one sample that was sequenced in a study of T cells after yellow fever vaccination. TCRdb ran MiXCR on the 5' RACE reads and lists one entry per CDR3 protein. The repertoire has 550,000 to 750,000 distinct CDR3 sequences, roughly 14% of them found once; the top ten carry roughly an eighth. Specimen: PBMCs, collected on the day of the yellow fever booster vaccination. The receptors shown here come from a man aged 30 to 39 who received the YFV17D yellow fever vaccine.

This clonotype was counted many times. The chain employs TRBV5-1 and TRBJ1-3; D is unclear. Trimming pared 2 bases from V and 1 base from J, leaving 7 bases between. CDR3 length: 14 amino acids. Germline V gene lookup returns CDR1 SGHRS and CDR2 YFSETQ. The CDR3 loop reads CASSFEGSGNTIYF. The CDR3 DNA sequence: TGCGCCAGCAGCTTCGAGGGATCTGGAAACACCATATATTTT.

CDR3 DNA: TGTGCCAGTCAGGGGGCGCAAGATACGCAGTATTTT. It codes for CASQGAQDTQYF. The chain couples TRBV4-2 to TRBJ2-3; TRBD1 agrees at 8 bases. CDR1 and CDR2 (germline): LGHNA, YNFKEQ. The CDR3 runs to 12 residues. Trimming removed 9 bases from V and 5 bases from J; junction bases left unmatched: 4.

The V gene is TRBV5-5, the J gene TRBJ2-7, with TRBD1 as a possible D gene (6 bases). Germline assignment: CDR1 SGHKS and CDR2 YYEKEE (reference sequence). There are 15 residues in the CDR3. Trimming shortened V by 4 bases and J by 3 bases, and 17 bases separated the two germline ends. CDR3 coding DNA: TGTGCCAGCAGCCGAGTTGCGACAGGAGACTACGAGCAGTACTTC. Translated: CASSRVATGDYEQYF.

Only a few counts were recorded for this clonotype. Here the CDR3 reads CASTGGQLAKNIQYF. DNA for the CDR3: TGTGCCAGTACGGGGGGGCAGCTAGCCAAAAACATTCAGTACTTC. The chain uses TRBV19 and TRBJ2-4, with TRBD2 matching 8 bases. CDR3 size: 15 residues. CDR1 LNHDA and CDR2 SQIVND come from the germline V gene (reference sequence). V lost 7 bases to trimming and J lost 0 bases; unmatched junction nucleotides: 5.

V gene TRBV20-1 combines with J gene TRBJ2-5, with D perhaps matching TRBD1 or TRBD2 (5 bases each). The CDR3 runs to 14 residues. V lost 3 bases and J 4 bases, leaving 15 bases between the germline ends. CDR1 DFQATT and CDR2 SNEGSKA come from the germline V gene (reference sequence). The CDR3 spells CSARAPGPGETQYF. Written as DNA, the CDR3 is TGCAGTGCTAGGGCTCCGGGACCAGGAGAGACCCAGTACTTC.

This clonotype was seen a handful of times. V gene TRBV28 combines with J gene TRBJ1-2, with 9 bases lining up with TRBD1. In germline, CDR1 is MDHEN, CDR2 SYDVKM. CDR3 size: 16 residues. The V gene end was trimmed by 4 bases and the J gene end by 4 bases; junction bases not matched to a gene: 10. Here the CDR3 reads CASSSPRDREFYGYTF. CDR3 DNA: TGTGCCAGCAGTTCCCCTAGGGACAGGGAATTCTATGGCTACACCTTC.

This clonotype came up a few times. The chain couples TRBV12-3 or TRBV12-4 to TRBJ2-5, with TRBD2 matching over 7 bases. Trimming at V came to 2 bases and at J to 1 base, leaving 1 base not matched to a gene. This CDR3 contains 14 residues. CDR3 protein: CASSLRGVQETQYF. Here the CDR3 DNA reads TGTGCCAGCAGTTTACGGGGGGTCCAAGAGACCCAGTACTTC.

This clonotype was recorded only once. A read error may explain this, as a much larger clone is one base away. The conserved final phenylalanine or tryptophan is absent from the CDR3, which likely points to a read error. V is TRBV6-2 or TRBV6-3 and J is TRBJ2-1, with no clear D. The CDR3 is 11 residues long. V was shortened by 6 bases and J by 8 bases, with 8 bases between the two germline ends. Germline-derived CDR1 and CDR2 are MNHEY and SVGEGT. CDR3 in amino acids: CASSLGYEQFS. The CDR3 region has the DNA TGTGCCAGCAGCCTGGGCTATGAGCAGTTCTCC.

This clonotype was counted between two and nine times. The V gene is TRBV20-1, the J gene TRBJ2-4; 11 nucleotides match TRBD2. The V segment lost 3 bases and the J segment 4 bases; nucleotides outside the gene matches: 5. CDR1 and CDR2 from the germline V gene are DFQATT and SNEGSKA (reference sequence). This CDR3 is 15 amino acids long. CDR3: CSASRLAGPKNIQYF. CDR3 coding DNA: TGCAGTGCTAGCCGACTAGCGGGACCTAAAAACATTCAGTACTTC.

This clonotype was counted between two and nine times. V is TRBV28 and J is TRBJ2-7; D call uncertain. The CDR3 loop spans 11 amino acids. The V and J ends lost 10 bases and 6 bases respectively, with 13 bases between them. Germline CDR1 and CDR2: MDHEN and SYDVKM. The CDR3 nucleotides read TGTGCCACCCAGACCCGTATCGAGCAGTACTTC. Its translation: CATQTRIEQYF.

This clonotype appeared a few times. The chain joins TRBV7-9 to TRBJ2-7; 9 positions agree with TRBD1. Looked up from germline, CDR1 is SEHNR and CDR2 is FQNEAQ (reference sequence). V trimming: 4 bases; J trimming: 5 bases; junction bases outside the gene matches: 3. The CDR3 extends over 13 amino acids. CDR3 residues: CASSSGQGHEQYF. The CDR3, as DNA: TGTGCCAGCAGCTCGGGACAGGGTCACGAGCAGTACTTC.

This clonotype has a handful of counts. V is TRBV12-5 and J is TRBJ2-7; D is unresolved. CDR3 length equals 12 residues. Looked up from germline, CDR1 is LGHNT and CDR2 is FRNRAP. V dropped 0 bases and J dropped 7 bases, with 7 bases sitting between them. In DNA, the CDR3 is TGTGCTAGTGGTTTGGTCGTACGTGAGCAGTACTTC. Its translation: CASGLVVREQYF.

This clonotype was seen a few times. This chain links TRBV28 with TRBJ2-7; 7 bases map to TRBD1. Germline CDR1 reads MDHEN; CDR2 reads SYDVKM. The CDR3 loop spans 14 amino acids. V shed 5 bases and J 1 base; nucleotides not matched to a gene: 5. The CDR3 spells CASSVTGASYEQYF. CDR3 DNA sequence: TGTGCCAGCAGTGTAACAGGGGCGTCCTACGAGCAGTACTTC.

The chain uses TRBV28 and TRBJ1-5, with D uncertain. Trimming took 2 bases from V and 5 from J, leaving 13 bases between them. Germline loops: CDR1 MDHEN, CDR2 SYDVKM. The length of the CDR3 is 15 residues. The CDR3 here is CASSLGFEGHQPQHF. In DNA form, the CDR3 reads TGTGCCAGCAGTTTAGGTTTCGAGGGTCATCAGCCCCAGCATTTT. Combining the CDR3 with reference TRBV28 and TRBJ1-5 gives the whole variable domain DVKVTQSSRYLVKRTGEKVFLECVQDMDHENMFWYRQDPGLGLRLIYFSYDVKMKEKGDIPEGYSVSREKKERFSLILESASTNQTSMYLCASSLGFEGHQPQHFGDGTRLSIL.

This clonotype turned up a few times. The rearrangement uses TRBV20-1 and TRBJ2-1; 7 nucleotides match TRBD2. The CDR3 extends over 14 amino acids. Germline CDR1 and CDR2: DFQATT and SNEGSKA (reference sequence). V lost 6 bases to trimming and J lost 3 bases; unmatched junction nucleotides: 8. CDR3 sequence: CSAVRGEIYNEQFF. The CDR3 DNA reads as TGCAGTGCCGTTCGGGGGGAAATCTACAATGAGCAGTTCTTC.

This chain joins TRBV6-5 and TRBJ2-3; D gene ambiguous. Germline assignment: CDR1 MNHEY and CDR2 SVGAGI. With 2 bases removed from V and 5 bases from J, the gap between germline ends came to 8 bases. The CDR3 runs 13 residues. The CDR3, as DNA: TGTGCCAGCAGTTACCAAAACGAAGATACGCAGTATTTT. It is translated as CASSYQNEDTQYF.

This clonotype appeared a few times. The gene calls are TRBV20-1 and TRBJ2-1; 9 bases match TRBD1. Germline V gene sequence: CDR1 DFQATT, CDR2 SNEGSKA (reference sequence). Unmatched junction bases numbered 8, after V lost 3 bases and J lost 8 bases. The CDR3 sequence is 14 residues long. The CDR3 sequence: CSASTGGFADEQFF. CDR3 coding DNA: TGCAGTGCTAGTACAGGGGGCTTTGCGGATGAGCAGTTCTTC.

This clonotype has just one count. V and J are TRBV6-1 and TRBJ2-7, with a possible D match to TRBD2 (5 bases). CDR3 length equals 14 residues. Germline V gene lookup returns CDR1 MNHNS and CDR2 SASEGT. Trimming took 7 bases from V and 6 from J, leaving 19 bases between them. The chain's CDR3 is CASTPEIGRGEQYF. The CDR3 DNA reads TGTGCCAGCACCCCAGAAATTGGTCGGGGCGAGCAGTACTTC.

The gene calls are TRBV9 and TRBJ1-2; a possible D gene is TRBD1 (6 bases). This CDR3 contains 15 residues. Trimming took 0 bases from V and 2 from J, leaving 11 bases between them. Germline CDR1 is SGDLS and CDR2 is YYNGEE. DNA of the CDR3: TGTGCCAGCAGCGTAGATGGGGGGCCGAACTATGGCTACACCTTC. It codes for CASSVDGGPNYGYTF.

The chain recombines TRBV6-5 with TRBJ2-7, with 14 bases that match TRBD2. J gave up 5 bases and V 2 bases, and 8 bases lay outside the gene matches. Germline assignment: CDR1 MNHEY and CDR2 SVGAGI. The CDR3 has 17 residues. The DNA for the CDR3 is TGTGCCAGCAGTTACCGTTGGACTAGCGGGAGGCTACACGAGCAGTACTTC. Its protein is CASSYRWTSGRLHEQYF.

This clonotype was counted a few times. The gene calls are TRBV27 and TRBJ2-3, with 8 bases identical to TRBD1. Germline V gene lookup returns CDR1 MNHEY and CDR2 SMNVEV (reference sequence). This CDR3 has 16 amino acids. V gave up 0 bases and J gave up 1 base; unmatched junction bases: 3. This CDR3 reads CASSLSWGQGTDTQYF. The DNA of the CDR3 is TGTGCCAGCAGTTTATCCTGGGGACAGGGCACAGATACGCAGTATTTT.